This T cell receptor beta chain was sequenced in a study of preoperative IRX-2 immunotherapy in early breast cancer. The treatment denotes: preoperative locoregional IRX-2 cytokine immunotherapy. Samples came from a phase Ib trial of preoperative locoregional IRX-2 cytokine immunotherapy. This CDR3 spans 16 amino acids. V was clipped by 5 bases and J by 4 bases, with 19 bases between them. Germline CDR1 and CDR2: PRHDT and FYEKMQ (reference sequence). Data came from immunoSEQ multiplex PCR; TCRdb stores just in-frame clones and leaves some out. The repertoire holds about 67,000 clones, approximately 93% seen once, with approximately 1.8% in the top ten.

V usage is TRBV13 and J usage is TRBJ2-3; D is tentatively TRBD1 or TRBD2 (5 bases each). The sequence came from a human donor with breast cancer. The specimen was obtained from a patient treated with IRX-2 immunotherapy. The CDR3 region is CASSPQRDVGADTQYF. The DNA for the CDR3 is TGTGCCAGCAGCCCGCAGAGGGACGTTGGGGCAGATACGCAGTATTTT.